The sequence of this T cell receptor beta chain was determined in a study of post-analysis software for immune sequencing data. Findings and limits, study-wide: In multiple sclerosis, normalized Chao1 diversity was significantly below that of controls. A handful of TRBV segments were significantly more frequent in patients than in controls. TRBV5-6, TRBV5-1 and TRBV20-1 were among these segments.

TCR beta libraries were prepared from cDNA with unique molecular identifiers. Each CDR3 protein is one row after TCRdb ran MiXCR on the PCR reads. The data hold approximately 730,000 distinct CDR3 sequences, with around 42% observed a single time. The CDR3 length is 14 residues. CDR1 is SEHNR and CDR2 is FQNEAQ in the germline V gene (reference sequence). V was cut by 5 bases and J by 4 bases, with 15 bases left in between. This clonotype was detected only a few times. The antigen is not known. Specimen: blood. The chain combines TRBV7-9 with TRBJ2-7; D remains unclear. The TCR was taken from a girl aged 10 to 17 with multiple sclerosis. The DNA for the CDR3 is TGTGCCAGCAGCCCTACGGCCCTCGAATACGAGCAGTACTTC. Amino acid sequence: CASSPTALEYEQYF.